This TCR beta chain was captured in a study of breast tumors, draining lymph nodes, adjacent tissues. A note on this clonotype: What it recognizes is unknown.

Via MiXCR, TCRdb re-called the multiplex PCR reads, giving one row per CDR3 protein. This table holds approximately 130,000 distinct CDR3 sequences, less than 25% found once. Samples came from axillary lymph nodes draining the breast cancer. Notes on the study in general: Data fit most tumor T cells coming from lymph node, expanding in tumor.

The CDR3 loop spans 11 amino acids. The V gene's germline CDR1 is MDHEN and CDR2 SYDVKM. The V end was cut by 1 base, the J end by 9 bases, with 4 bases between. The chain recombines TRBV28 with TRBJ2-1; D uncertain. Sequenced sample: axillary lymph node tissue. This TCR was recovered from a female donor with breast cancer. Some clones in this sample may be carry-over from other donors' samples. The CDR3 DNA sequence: TGTGCCAGCAGTTTATACGGTGAGCAGTTCTTC. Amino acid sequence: CASSLYGEQFF. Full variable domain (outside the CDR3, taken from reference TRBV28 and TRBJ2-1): DVKVTQSSRYLVKRTGEKVFLECVQDMDHENMFWYRQDPGLGLRLIYFSYDVKMKEKGDIPEGYSVSREKKERFSLILESASTNQTSMYLCASSLYGEQFFGPGTRLTVL.